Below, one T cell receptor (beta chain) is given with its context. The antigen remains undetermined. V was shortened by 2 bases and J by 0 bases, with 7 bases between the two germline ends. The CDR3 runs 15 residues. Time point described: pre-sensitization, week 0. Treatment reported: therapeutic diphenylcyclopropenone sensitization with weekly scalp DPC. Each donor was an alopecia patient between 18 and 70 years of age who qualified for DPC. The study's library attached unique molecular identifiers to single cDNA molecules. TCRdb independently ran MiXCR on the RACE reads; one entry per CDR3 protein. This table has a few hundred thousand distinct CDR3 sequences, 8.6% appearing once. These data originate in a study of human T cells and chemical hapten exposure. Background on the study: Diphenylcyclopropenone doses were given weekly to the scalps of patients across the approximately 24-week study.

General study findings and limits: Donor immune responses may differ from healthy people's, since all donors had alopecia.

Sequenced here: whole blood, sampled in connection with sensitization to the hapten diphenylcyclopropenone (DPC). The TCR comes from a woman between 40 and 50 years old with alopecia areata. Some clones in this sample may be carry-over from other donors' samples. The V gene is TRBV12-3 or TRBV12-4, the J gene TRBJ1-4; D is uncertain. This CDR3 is CASSLRSATNEKLFF. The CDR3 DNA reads TGTGCCAGCAGTTTACGATCCGCAACTAATGAAAAACTGTTTTTT.